One and the same sample provided the 5 T cell receptor beta chains below, sequenced in a study of T-cell reconstitution after alpha-beta-depleted transplantation in children. The library targeted TCRbeta and was prepared with unique molecular identifiers. Each CDR3 protein is one row after TCRdb ran MiXCR on the PCR reads. The repertoire holds about 58,000 distinct CDR3 sequences, roughly 46% seen once, with 95% to 98% in the top ten. This specimen consisted of PBMCs, mostly from graft donor cells, obtained 360 days after TCRalphabeta/CD19-depleted stem cell transplant. These receptors all stem from a male patient under 18 who had a stem cell transplant for acute lymphoblastic leukemia, so the T cells may come from the graft donor.

The chain combines TRBV5-1 with TRBJ2-1; 9 positions agree with TRBD2. Germline CDR1 and CDR2: SGHRS and YFSETQ. There are 15 residues in the CDR3. J lost 5 bases, V lost 2 bases, and 5 bases had no gene match. The CDR3 spells CASSFRVAGDNEQFF. CDR3 bases: TGCGCCAGCAGCTTCCGGGTAGCGGGAGACAATGAGCAGTTCTTC.

This clonotype was recorded a few times. The chain uses TRBV10-3 and TRBJ2-3, with 7 bases identical to TRBD2. Germline trimming cut 8 bases from V and 5 bases from J; bases unmatched to any gene: 1. Germline V gene lookup returns CDR1 ENHRY and CDR2 SYGVKD. CDR3 length equals 11 residues. The CDR3 protein is CAIGRGDTQYF. As DNA, the CDR3 is TGTGCCATCGGGAGGGGAGATACGCAGTATTTT.

The chain recombines TRBV5-1 with TRBJ2-7; D is perhaps TRBD1 (6 bases). The germline V and J ends were trimmed by 0 bases and 7 bases, with 23 bases remaining between them. The CDR3 length is 17 residues. The germline V gene has CDR1 SGHRS and CDR2 YFSETQ. CDR3 amino acids: CASSLVAWDMGGWEQYF. DNA for the CDR3: TGCGCCAGCAGCTTGGTCGCTTGGGACATGGGCGGGTGGGAGCAGTACTTC. The full variable domain, in which reference TRBV5-1 and TRBJ2-7 provide the parts outside the CDR3, is KAGVTQTPRYLIKTRGQQVTLSCSPISGHRSVSWYQQTPGQGLQFLFEYFSETQRNKGNFPGRFSGRQFSNSRSEMNVSTLELGDSALYLCASSLVAWDMGGWEQYFGPGTRLTVT.

This clonotype was observed a few times. The chain uses TRBV12-3 or TRBV12-4 and TRBJ2-7; 10 bases line up with TRBD2. J gave up 1 base and V 6 bases, and 6 bases lay outside the gene matches. This CDR3 region has 15 residues. CDR3 DNA sequence: TGTGCCAGCAGCGACGGGACTAGCGCTTCCTACGAGCAGTACTTC. Protein product: CASSDGTSASYEQYF.

The CDR3 region has the DNA TGTGCCAGCACCGAAGGGCGGGCCTACGAGCAGTACTTC. Residues: CASTEGRAYEQYF. The chain carries TRBV12-3 or TRBV12-4 and TRBJ2-7, with TRBD2 as a possible D gene (5 bases). Trimming took off 7 bases at V and 2 bases at J, with 12 bases between the two ends. The CDR3 length is 13 residues.